This TCR beta chain stems from a study of blood T cells in healthy people across ages. Overall study results and limits: There were more naive CD4+ cells and higher diversity in long-lived donors than in aged donors.

The germline V gene has CDR1 SEHNR and CDR2 FQNEAQ (reference sequence). This CDR3 comprises 18 residues. For the second PCR, which ran for about 6 to 12 cycles, a sample-barcoded 5' primer and a J-beta primer mix were used. TCRdb itself ran the 5' RACE reads through MiXCR, one entry per CDR3 protein. The table records 380,000 or so distinct CDR3 sequences, 45% to 65% of them present only once. In the case of this clonotype: Its antigen is unknown.

The V gene is TRBV7-9, the J gene TRBJ2-7, with 16 bases identical to TRBD2. The last part of the DNA fits TRBJ2-5 better; the J call may be wrong. This receptor was identified in a man aged 55 to 70 in good health. Input material: blood. CDR3 nucleotide sequence: TGTGCCAGCAGCTCGGGACTAGCGGGAGGGCCTTCCCTGGAGACCCAGTACTTC. Residues: CASSSGLAGGPSLETQYF.